The T cell receptor beta chain under discussion was sequenced for a study of blood T cell repertoires in COVID-19. Study-wide background: Sources were T cells, B-cell-depleted T cells, or PBMCs; the material itself was cDNA or gDNA.

This CDR3 region has 11 residues. Per the study methods: Amplification from reference gene primers served as the basis for estimated nucleated cell counts. Clones were sequenced by immunoSEQ multiplex PCR, and TCRdb holds only the in-frame ones, with some missing. V and J calls and clone size are copied from that table; D and trimming were computed from the DNA. Seen here are 140,000 to 150,000 clones, about 86% observed once, and the top ten hold over 8.5%. Sequenced material: peripheral blood. The chain links TRBV21-1 to TRBJ2-3; the table's D call, TRBD1, was not checked against the DNA. TRBV21-1 is assigned pseudogene status. This clonotype was obtained from a woman in her fifties or sixties with active or convalescent COVID-19. The CDR3 nucleotides read TGTGCCAGCAGCAAAGTACAGCCCCAGTATTTT. It is translated as CASSKVQPQYF.